This TCR beta chain was profiled in a study of patients and donors after allogeneic stem cell transplantation (dated by TCRdb to the early 2020s). This clonotype was found a few times. What this receptor recognizes is not known. The input lacks base qualities; no much larger clone sits a single base away. Libraries were built with RT-PCR. Sequencer: NextSeq 550. TCRdb reprocessed the public reads (quality trimming at Q25 with fastp, clone calling with MiXCR) and kept in-frame beta chains. Entries are consolidated by CDR3 protein sequence, retaining the most common genes and DNA. The sample table records approximately 200,000 distinct CDR3 sequences; 40% to 45% of these occur just once. Together, the top ten hold 33% of the sample. Including the terminal cysteine and phenylalanine, the CDR3 comprises 15 residues. Just CDR3 DNA is preserved here, 45 bases in frame from base 1. The junction carries 18 bases between V and J, which are trimmed by 6 bases and 4 bases respectively. From a lookup of the germline V gene (reference sequence), CDR1 and CDR2 are DFQATT and SNEGSKA.

The receptor's source is a human donor who was either an allogeneic HSCT recipient or a stem cell or donor lymphocyte infusion donor (not recorded which). It is not recorded whose cells these are; they may come from a transplant donor. Specimen: blood, either unsorted or a sorted T cell fraction (not recorded which). The chain couples TRBV20-1 to TRBJ2-2; the D gene is possibly TRBD2, with 6 bases matching. The CDR3 here reads CSALFQGAGTGELFF. Here is the DNA: TGCAGTGCCCTTTTCCAGGGAGCGGGCACCGGGGAGCTGTTTTTT.